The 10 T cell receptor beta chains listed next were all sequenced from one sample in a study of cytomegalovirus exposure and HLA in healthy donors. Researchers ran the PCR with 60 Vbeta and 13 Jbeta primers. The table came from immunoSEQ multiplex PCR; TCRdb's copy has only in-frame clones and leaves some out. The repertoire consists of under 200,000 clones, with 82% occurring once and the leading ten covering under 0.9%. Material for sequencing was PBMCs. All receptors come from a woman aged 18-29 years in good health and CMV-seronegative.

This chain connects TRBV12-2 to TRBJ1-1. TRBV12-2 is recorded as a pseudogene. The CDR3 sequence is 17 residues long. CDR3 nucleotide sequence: TGTGCAAGTCGCTTAGCCAGGAAGGAGGGTTCGGACACTGAAGCTTTCTTT. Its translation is CASRLARKEGSDTEAFF.

Here the CDR3 reads CAIRLGPLDNEQFF. DNA of the CDR3: TGTGCCATCAGACTAGGGCCACTGGACAATGAGCAGTTCTTC. The rearrangement joins TRBV10-3 to TRBJ2-1, with D possibly TRBD2 on 5 matching bases. This CDR3 comprises 14 residues. In germline, CDR1 is ENHRY, CDR2 SYGVKD. V lost 6 bases and J 5 bases, leaving 14 bases between the germline ends.

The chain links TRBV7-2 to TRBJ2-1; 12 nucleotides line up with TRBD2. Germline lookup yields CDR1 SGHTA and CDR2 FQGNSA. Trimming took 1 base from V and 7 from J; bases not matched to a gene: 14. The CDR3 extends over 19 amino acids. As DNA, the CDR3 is TGTGCCAGCAGCTTAGTGATGGCTAGCGGGAGGGCCCGGACGAATGAGCAGTTCTTC. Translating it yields CASSLVMASGRARTNEQFF.

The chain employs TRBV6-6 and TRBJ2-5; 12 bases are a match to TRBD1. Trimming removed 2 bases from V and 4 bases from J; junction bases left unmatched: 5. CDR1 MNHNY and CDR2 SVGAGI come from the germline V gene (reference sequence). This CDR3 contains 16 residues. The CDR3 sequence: CASSYGDRGQGETQYF. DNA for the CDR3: TGTGCCAGCAGTTACGGGGACAGGGGGCAGGGAGAGACCCAGTACTTC.

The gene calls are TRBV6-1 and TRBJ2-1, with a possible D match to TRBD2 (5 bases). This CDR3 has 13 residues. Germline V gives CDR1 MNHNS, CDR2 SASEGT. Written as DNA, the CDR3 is TGTGCACAAAGCCCGGACCCCCGGGGTGAGCAGTTCTTC. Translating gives CAQSPDPRGEQFF.

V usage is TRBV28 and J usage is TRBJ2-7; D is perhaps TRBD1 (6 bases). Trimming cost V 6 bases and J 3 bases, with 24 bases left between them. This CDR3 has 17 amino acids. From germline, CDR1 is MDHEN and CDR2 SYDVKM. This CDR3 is CASSFSGQQGSRYEQYF. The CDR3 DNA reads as TGTGCCAGCAGCTTCTCGGGGCAACAGGGTAGTCGCTACGAGCAGTACTTC.

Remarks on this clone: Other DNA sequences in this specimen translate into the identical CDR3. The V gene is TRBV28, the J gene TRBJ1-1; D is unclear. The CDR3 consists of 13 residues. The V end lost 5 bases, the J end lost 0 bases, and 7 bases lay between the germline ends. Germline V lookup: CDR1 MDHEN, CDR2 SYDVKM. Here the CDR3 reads CASSLSVNTEAFF. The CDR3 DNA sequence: TGTGCCAGCAGTCTAAGCGTGAACACTGAAGCTTTCTTT.

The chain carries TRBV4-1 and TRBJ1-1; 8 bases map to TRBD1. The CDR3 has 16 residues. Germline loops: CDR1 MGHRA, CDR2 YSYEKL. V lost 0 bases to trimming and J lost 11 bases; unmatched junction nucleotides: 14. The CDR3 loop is CASSQDTPLGDRSAFF. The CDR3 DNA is TGCGCCAGCAGCCAAGATACCCCCCTGGGGGACAGGTCTGCTTTCTTT.

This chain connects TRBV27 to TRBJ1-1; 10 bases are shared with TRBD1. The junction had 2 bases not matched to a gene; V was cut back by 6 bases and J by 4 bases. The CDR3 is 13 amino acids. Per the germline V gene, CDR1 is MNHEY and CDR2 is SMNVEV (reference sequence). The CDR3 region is CASSWTGGTEAFF. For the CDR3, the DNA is TGTGCCAGCAGCTGGACAGGGGGCACTGAAGCTTTCTTT.

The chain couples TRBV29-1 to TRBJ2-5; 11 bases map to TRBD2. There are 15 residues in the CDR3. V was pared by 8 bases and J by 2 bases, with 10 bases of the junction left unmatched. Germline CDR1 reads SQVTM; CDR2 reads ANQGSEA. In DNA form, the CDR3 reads TGCAGCACCCGACTAGCGGGGAAGACTCAAGAGACCCAGTACTTC. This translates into CSTRLAGKTQETQYF.